This T cell receptor (beta chain) was documented in a study of Ad26.COV2.S vaccination and SARS-CoV-2 variants. The treatment denotes: roughly 20 received Ad26.COV2.S at low or high dose, single or two shots; a few received placebo; per-sample allocation not given. Samples were taken on day 63 after the first vaccine or placebo injection. Its platform was an Ad26 vector, and its expressed antigen was Wuhan-strain SARS-CoV-2 spike. Here immunoSEQ multiplex PCR was the method, and the copy in TCRdb shows in-frame clones only, minus some. The sample has fewer than 400,000 clones; roughly 90% are singletons. The source was peripheral blood, collected in a trial of Ad26.COV2.S vaccine versus placebo. The receptor was isolated from a person between 18 and 59 years old who received the Ad26.COV2.S COVID-19 vaccine or a placebo.

The CDR3 DNA follows: TGTGCCAGCAGCTTAGCCCTTGTAGCGGGGCCTAGCACAGATACGCAGTATTTT. Its protein product is CASSLALVAGPSTDTQYF. J is TRBJ2-3 and V is TRBV7-8; 8 nucleotides align to TRBD2. V lost 0 bases to trimming and J lost 0 bases; unmatched junction nucleotides: 8. The CDR3 loop spans 18 amino acids. CDR1 is SGHVS, CDR2 FQNEAQ, per germline.